This is a list of T cell receptor beta chains from one sample in a study of T cell repertoires in aging, cancer and after chemotherapy. TCRdb reprocessed the multiplex PCR reads via MiXCR and lists one record per CDR3 protein. The sample records 6,000 to 9,000 distinct CDR3 sequences, approximately 40% being singletons. Sequencing used blood. Every receptor here comes from a human donor in good health. Both conserved end residues are part of each CDR3. The D gene is left open where the match is weak. Only some rows state a clone size, as once, few, many or a class for expanded clones.

d_call	v_call	clone_size	j_call	cdr3_nt	cdr3_aa
-	TRBV19	medium-sized	TRBJ2-3	TGTGCCAGTCGACTGGGGGGCACAGATACGCAGTATTTT	CASRLGGTDTQYF
-	TRBV19	-	TRBJ2-7	TGTGCCAGTAGTCCCTCTGATGGCTACGAGCAGTACTTC	CASSPSDGYEQYF
-	TRBV5-4	few	TRBJ2-7	TGTGCCAGCAGCTTCCCCCCGGGGCGGCAGTACTTC	CASSFPPGRQYF
TRBD1	TRBV5-1	once	TRBJ2-2	TGCGCCAGCAGCTGGGGACAGCTGACCGGGGAGCTGTTTTTT	CASSWGQLTGELFF
-	TRBV11-1	few	TRBJ2-7	TGTGCCAGCAGCCCTGACTCGGGGAGGTACGAGCAGTACTTC	CASSPDSGRYEQYF
TRBD1	TRBV5-6	-	TRBJ2-5	TGTGCCACCAGCCGATCGACAGGGTGGGAAGAGACCCAGTACTTC	CATSRSTGWEETQYF
TRBD1	TRBV5-1	-	TRBJ2-3	TGCGCCAGCAGCCAGGGGGCTCCCACAGATACGCAGTATTTT	CASSQGAPTDTQYF
-	TRBV6-2/TRBV6-3	-	TRBJ1-6	TGTGCCAGCAGTTACCGGGGCAGCTCCTATAATTCACCCCTCCACTTT	CASSYRGSSYNSPLHF
-	TRBV5-5	-	TRBJ1-2	TGTGCCAGCAGCCAACAGGGAAACTATGGCTACACCTTC	CASSQQGNYGYTF
TRBD2	TRBV6-2/TRBV6-3	few	TRBJ2-2	TGTGCCAGCAGTTACGGACTAGCTGTAGGCGGGGAGCTGTTTTTT	CASSYGLAVGGELFF
TRBD2	TRBV29-1	-	TRBJ2-2	TGCAGCGTTGAAGATGGGCTAGCGGGGGGAGGAGGGGAGCTGTTTTTT	CSVEDGLAGGGGELFF
-	TRBV18	-	TRBJ1-5	TGTGCCAGCTCACCACCCCCCCAGGGCGAGGGCAATCAGCCCCAGCATTTT	CASSPPPQGEGNQPQHF
TRBD1	TRBV12-3/TRBV12-4	-	TRBJ2-1	TGTGCCAGCCGGGACAGGGGGAATGAGCAGTTCTTC	CASRDRGNEQFF
-	TRBV6-5	once	TRBJ1-6	TGTGCCAGCAGTTACTCGAACCCGAGAGAGTCACCCCTCCACTTT	CASSYSNPRESPLHF
-	TRBV7-2	-	TRBJ2-1	TGTGCCAGCAGCTTAGGAGGGAGGTCAGGGAATGAGCAGTTCTTC	CASSLGGRSGNEQFF
TRBD1	TRBV18	-	TRBJ2-1	TGTGCCAGCTCACCGGACAGGGGGCTTAATGAGCAGTTCTTC	CASSPDRGLNEQFF
TRBD2	TRBV29-1	large	TRBJ2-5	TGCAGCGTTGAAGATCAGGCTAGCGGAGATCAAGAGACCCAGTACTTC	CSVEDQASGDQETQYF